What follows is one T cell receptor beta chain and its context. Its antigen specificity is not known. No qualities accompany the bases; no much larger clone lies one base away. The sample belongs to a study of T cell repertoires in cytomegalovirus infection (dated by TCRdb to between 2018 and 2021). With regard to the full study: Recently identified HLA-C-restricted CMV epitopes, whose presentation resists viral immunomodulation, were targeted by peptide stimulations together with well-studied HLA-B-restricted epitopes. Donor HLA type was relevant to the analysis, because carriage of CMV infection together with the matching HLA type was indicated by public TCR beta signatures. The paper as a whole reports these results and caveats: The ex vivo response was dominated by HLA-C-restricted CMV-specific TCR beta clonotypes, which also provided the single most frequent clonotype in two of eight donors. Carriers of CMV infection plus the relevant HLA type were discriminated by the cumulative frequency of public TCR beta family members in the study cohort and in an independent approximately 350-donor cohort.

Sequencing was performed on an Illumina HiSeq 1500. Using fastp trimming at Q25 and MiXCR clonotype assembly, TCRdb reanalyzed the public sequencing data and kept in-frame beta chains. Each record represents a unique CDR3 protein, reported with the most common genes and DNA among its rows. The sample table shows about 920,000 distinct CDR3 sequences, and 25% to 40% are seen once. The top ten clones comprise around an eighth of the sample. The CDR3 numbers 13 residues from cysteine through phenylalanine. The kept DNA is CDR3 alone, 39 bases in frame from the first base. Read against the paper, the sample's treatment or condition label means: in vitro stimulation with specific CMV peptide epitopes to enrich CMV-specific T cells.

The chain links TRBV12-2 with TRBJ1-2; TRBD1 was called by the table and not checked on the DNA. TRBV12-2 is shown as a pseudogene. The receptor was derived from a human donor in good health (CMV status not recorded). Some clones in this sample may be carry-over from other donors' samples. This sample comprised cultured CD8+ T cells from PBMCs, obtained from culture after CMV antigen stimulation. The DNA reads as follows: TGTGCAAGTCGCTTTCGGCAGGGGGACGGCTACACCTTC. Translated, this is CASRFRQGDGYTF.